The 8 T cell receptor beta chains in this list originate from one sample, sequenced in a study of regulatory T cells in long-lasting Graves disease. Indicated time point: newly diagnosed GD, antithyroid drugs for less than 3 months. The TCR library used RNA extracted from PBMCs. Building of the TCR beta libraries involved iRepertoire HTBI primers and Arm-PCR of CDR3 regions. TCRdb ran MiXCR on the multiplex PCR reads and lists one entry per CDR3 protein. This table has about 450,000 distinct CDR3 sequences, around 13% appearing once. These data are also associated with another study on T cells in Graves' hyperthyroidism and ophthalmopathy.

This specimen was peripheral blood mononuclear cells (PBMCs), taken at new diagnosis, from a patient treated with antithyroid drugs. These receptors all come from a woman between 50 and 59 years old with Graves disease.

This clonotype was detected ten times or more. The chain has TRBV7-9 and TRBJ2-1, with 10 bases identical to TRBD2. Germline V gene lookup returns CDR1 SEHNR and CDR2 FQNEAQ (reference sequence). V was pared by 2 bases and J by 8 bases, with 9 bases of the junction left unmatched. This CDR3 comprises 16 residues. CDR3 nucleotide sequence: TGTGCCAGCAGCTTAATGAGGGCTAGCGGGAGTGATGAGCAGTTCTTC. This encodes CASSLMRASGSDEQFF.

This clonotype was detected ten times or more. CDR3: CASSQDDSSYEQYF. The DNA of the CDR3 is TGTGCCAGCAGCCAAGATGACAGCTCCTACGAGCAGTACTTC. V is TRBV3-1 and J is TRBJ2-7, with D possibly TRBD1 on 5 matching bases. The V and J ends lost 0 bases and 0 bases respectively, with 6 bases between them. Germline lookup yields CDR1 LGHDT and CDR2 YNNKEL (reference sequence). The CDR3 runs to 14 residues.

There are a few counts of this clonotype. V is TRBV2 and J is TRBJ1-2, with no clear D. V dropped 6 bases and J dropped 4 bases, with 15 bases sitting between them. CDR1 and CDR2 from the germline V gene are SNHLY and FYNNEI. This CDR3 has 14 residues. Written as DNA, the CDR3 is TGTGCCAGCAGCCCACTTACGGACGGCTATGGCTACACCTTC. Its protein product is CASSPLTDGYGYTF.

This clonotype appeared many times. The chain couples TRBV5-6 to TRBJ2-1; maybe TRBD2 (6 bases). CDR3 length: 14 residues. Between the trimmed V and J ends, which lost 2 bases and 4 bases, there was a span of 10 bases. Germline CDR1 SGHDT, CDR2 YYEEEE. The CDR3 DNA sequence: TGTGCCAGCAGCTTACGGGACTGGTACAATGAGCAGTTCTTC. It yields the protein CASSLRDWYNEQFF. The full variable domain, in which reference TRBV5-6 and TRBJ2-1 provide the parts outside the CDR3, is DAGVTQSPTHLIKTRGQQVTLRCSPKSGHDTVSWYQQALGQGPQFIFQYYEEEERQRGNFPDRFSGHQFPNYSSELNVNALLLGDSALYLCASSLRDWYNEQFFGPGTRLTVL.

The chain couples TRBV20-1 to TRBJ1-1; D ambiguous. The CDR3 has 13 residues. Trimming took 1 base from V and 11 from J, leaving 17 bases between them. Germline values: CDR1 DFQATT, CDR2 SNEGSKA (reference sequence). CDR3 nucleotides: TGCAGTGCTAGAGGTTCAAGCAAATTCGGCGCTTTCTTT. Amino acids: CSARGSSKFGAFF.

This clonotype was counted only a few times. V and J are TRBV5-1 and TRBJ2-7; D uncertain. The germline V gene encodes CDR1 SGHRS and CDR2 YFSETQ. CDR3 size: 15 residues. The V and J ends lost 4 bases and 0 bases respectively, with 14 bases between them. The CDR3 sequence: CASSDWLAGSYEQYF. The DNA of the CDR3 is TGCGCCAGCAGCGATTGGCTGGCCGGCTCCTACGAGCAGTACTTC.

Ten or more counts support this clonotype. V is TRBV28 and J is TRBJ1-5; D not resolved. V dropped 4 bases and J dropped 0 bases, with 4 bases sitting between them. This CDR3 contains 13 residues. Germline CDR1 reads MDHEN; CDR2 reads SYDVKM. The CDR3 nucleotides are TGTGCCAGCAGTTACGATAGCAATCAGCCCCAGCATTTT. This encodes CASSYDSNQPQHF.

In its sample, this clonotype was seen many times. This chain connects TRBV2 to TRBJ2-3; D might be TRBD2 (5 bases). CDR1 SNHLY and CDR2 FYNNEI come from the germline V gene. The CDR3 sequence is 14 residues long. Between the trimmed V and J ends, which lost 7 bases and 7 bases, there was a span of 18 bases. The CDR3 is CASTFFWTGNTQYF. The CDR3 nucleotides are TGTGCCAGCACCTTTTTTTGGACGGGGAATACGCAGTATTTT.